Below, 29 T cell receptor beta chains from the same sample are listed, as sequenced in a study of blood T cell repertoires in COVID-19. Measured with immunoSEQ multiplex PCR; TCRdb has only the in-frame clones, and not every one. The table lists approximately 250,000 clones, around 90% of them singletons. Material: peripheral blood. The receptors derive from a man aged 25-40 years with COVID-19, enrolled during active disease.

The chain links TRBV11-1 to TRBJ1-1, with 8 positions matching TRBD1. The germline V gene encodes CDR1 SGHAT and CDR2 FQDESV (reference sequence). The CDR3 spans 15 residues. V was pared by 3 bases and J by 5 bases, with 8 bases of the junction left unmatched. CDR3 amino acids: CASSFEGQGGTEAFF. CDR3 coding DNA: TGTGCCAGCAGCTTCGAAGGACAGGGCGGGACTGAAGCTTTCTTT.

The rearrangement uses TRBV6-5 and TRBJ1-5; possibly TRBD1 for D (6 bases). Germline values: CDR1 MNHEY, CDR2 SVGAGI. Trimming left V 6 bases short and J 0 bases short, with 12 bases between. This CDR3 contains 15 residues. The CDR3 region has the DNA TGTGCCAGCAGACGCGACAGGCATAGCAATCAGCCCCAGCATTTT. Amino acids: CASRRDRHSNQPQHF.

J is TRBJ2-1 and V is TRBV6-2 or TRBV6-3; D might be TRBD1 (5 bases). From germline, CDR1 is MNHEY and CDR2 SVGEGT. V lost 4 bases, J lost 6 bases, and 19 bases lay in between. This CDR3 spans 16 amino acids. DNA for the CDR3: TGTGCCAGCAGTTTCGGTAAGGGGCTTAAGGGCAATGAGCAGTTCTTC. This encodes CASSFGKGLKGNEQFF.

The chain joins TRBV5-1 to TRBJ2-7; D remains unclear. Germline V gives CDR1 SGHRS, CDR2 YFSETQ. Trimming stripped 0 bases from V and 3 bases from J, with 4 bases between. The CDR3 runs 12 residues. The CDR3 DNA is TGCGCCAGCAGCTTGGTCGGCTACGAGCAGTACTTC. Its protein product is CASSLVGYEQYF. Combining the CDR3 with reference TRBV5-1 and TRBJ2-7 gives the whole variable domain KAGVTQTPRYLIKTRGQQVTLSCSPISGHRSVSWYQQTPGQGLQFLFEYFSETQRNKGNFPGRFSGRQFSNSRSEMNVSTLELGDSALYLCASSLVGYEQYFGPGTRLTVT.

CDR3 in amino acids: CASSQERIWDRDGYTF. The DNA of the CDR3 is TGCGCCAGCAGCCAAGAAAGGATTTGGGACAGGGATGGCTACACCTTC. The rearrangement uses TRBV4-1 and TRBJ1-2, with TRBD1 identical over 9 bases. Trimming cost V 0 bases and J 6 bases; bases outside gene matches: 8. CDR3 length: 16 residues. Germline values: CDR1 MGHRA, CDR2 YSYEKL.

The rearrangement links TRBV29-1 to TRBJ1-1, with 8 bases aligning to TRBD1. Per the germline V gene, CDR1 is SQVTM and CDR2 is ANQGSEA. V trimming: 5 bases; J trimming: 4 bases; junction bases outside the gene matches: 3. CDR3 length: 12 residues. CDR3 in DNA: TGCAGCGTTTCTACAGGGGGCACTGAAGCTTTCTTT. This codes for CSVSTGGTEAFF.

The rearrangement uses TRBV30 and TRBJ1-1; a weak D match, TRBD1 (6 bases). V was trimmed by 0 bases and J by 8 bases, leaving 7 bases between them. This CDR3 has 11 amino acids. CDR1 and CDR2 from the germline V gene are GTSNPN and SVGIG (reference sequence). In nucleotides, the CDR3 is TGTGCCTGGAGTGTAGGGGGAGAAGCTTTCTTT. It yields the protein CAWSVGGEAFF.

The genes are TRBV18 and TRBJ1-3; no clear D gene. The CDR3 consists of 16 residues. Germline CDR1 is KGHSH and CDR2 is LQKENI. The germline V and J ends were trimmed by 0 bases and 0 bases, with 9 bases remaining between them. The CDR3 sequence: CASSPPGTDSGNTIYF. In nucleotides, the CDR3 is TGTGCCAGCTCACCACCCGGAACAGACTCTGGAAACACCATATATTTT.

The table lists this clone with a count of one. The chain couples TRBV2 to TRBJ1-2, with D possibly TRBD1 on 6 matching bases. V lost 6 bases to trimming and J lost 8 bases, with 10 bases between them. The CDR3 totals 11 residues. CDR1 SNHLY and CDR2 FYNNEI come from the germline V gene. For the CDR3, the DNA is TGTGCCAGCAGGGCAGGGGAGGGCTACACCTTC. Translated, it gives CASRAGEGYTF.

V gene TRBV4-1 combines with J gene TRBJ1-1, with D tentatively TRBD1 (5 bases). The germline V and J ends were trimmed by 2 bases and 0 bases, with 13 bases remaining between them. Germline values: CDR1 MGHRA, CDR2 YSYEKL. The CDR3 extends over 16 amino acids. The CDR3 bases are TGCGCCAGCAGCCAAACCCCGACGGACATGAACACTGAAGCTTTCTTT. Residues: CASSQTPTDMNTEAFF.

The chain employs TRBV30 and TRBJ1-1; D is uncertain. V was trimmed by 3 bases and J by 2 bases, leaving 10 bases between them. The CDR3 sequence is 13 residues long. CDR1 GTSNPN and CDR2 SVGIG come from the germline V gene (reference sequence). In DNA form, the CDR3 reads TGTGCCTGGAGGGTGCAGGTAAACACTGAAGCTTTCTTT. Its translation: CAWRVQVNTEAFF.

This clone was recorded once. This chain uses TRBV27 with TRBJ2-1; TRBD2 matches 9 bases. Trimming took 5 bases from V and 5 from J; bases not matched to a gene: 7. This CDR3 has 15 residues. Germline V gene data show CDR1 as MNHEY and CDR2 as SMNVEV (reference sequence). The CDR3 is CASSPGTSINNEQFF. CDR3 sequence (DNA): TGTGCCAGCAGTCCCGGGACTAGCATCAACAATGAGCAGTTCTTC.

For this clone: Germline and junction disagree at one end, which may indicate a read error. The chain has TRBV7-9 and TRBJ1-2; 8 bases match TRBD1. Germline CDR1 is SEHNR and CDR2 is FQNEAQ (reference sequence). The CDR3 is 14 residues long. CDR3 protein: CASSLAAGGHGYTF. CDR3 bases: TGTGCCAGCAGCCTAGCGGCAGGGGGCCATGGCTACACCTTC.

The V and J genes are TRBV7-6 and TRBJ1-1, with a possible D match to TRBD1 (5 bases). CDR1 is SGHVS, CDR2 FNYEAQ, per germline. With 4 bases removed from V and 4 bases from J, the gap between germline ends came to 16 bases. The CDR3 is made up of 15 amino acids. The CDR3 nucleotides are TGTGCCAGCAGCTCGACGACAGACGGAGTCACTGAAGCTTTCTTT. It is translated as CASSSTTDGVTEAFF. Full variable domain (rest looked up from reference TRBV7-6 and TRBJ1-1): GAGVSQSPRYKVTKRGQDVALRCDPISGHVSLYWYRQALGQGPEFLTYFNYEAQQDKSGLPNDRFSAERPEGSISTLTIQRTEQRDSAMYRCASSSTTDGVTEAFFGQGTRLTVV.

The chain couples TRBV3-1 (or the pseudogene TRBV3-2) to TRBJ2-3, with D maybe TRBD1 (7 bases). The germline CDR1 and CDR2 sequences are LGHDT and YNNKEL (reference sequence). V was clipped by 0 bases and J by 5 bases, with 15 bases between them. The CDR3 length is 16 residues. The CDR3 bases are TGTGCCAGCAGCCAAGATAGAAACAGGGGAGGAGATACGCAGTATTTT. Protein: CASSQDRNRGGDTQYF.

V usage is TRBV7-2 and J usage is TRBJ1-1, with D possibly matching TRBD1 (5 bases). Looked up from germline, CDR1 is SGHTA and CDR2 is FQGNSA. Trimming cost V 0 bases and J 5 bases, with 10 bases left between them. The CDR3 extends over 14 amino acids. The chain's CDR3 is CASSLANGGTEAFF. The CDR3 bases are TGTGCCAGCAGCTTAGCTAACGGGGGGACTGAAGCTTTCTTT.

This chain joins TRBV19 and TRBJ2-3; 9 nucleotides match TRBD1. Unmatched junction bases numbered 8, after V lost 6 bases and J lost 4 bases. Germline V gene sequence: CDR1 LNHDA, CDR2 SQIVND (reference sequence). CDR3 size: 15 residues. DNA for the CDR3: TGTGCCAGTAGGACCGGGACAGGGTTCCCAGATACGCAGTATTTT. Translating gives CASRTGTGFPDTQYF.

CDR3 region: CASSPGTGSSYEQYF. In nucleotides, the CDR3 is TGTGCCAGCAGCCCCGGGACAGGTAGCTCCTACGAGCAGTACTTC. The rearrangement uses TRBV6-5 and TRBJ2-7; 8 bases align to TRBD1. With V trimmed by 6 bases and J by 0 bases, 7 bases remained unmatched. The CDR3 extends over 15 amino acids. Germline CDR1 MNHEY, CDR2 SVGAGI.

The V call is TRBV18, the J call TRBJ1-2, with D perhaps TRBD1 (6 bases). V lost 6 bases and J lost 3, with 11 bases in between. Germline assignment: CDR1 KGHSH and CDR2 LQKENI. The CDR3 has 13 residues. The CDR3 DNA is TGTGCCAGCTCGGCAGGGGATGACTATGGCTACACCTTC. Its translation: CASSAGDDYGYTF.

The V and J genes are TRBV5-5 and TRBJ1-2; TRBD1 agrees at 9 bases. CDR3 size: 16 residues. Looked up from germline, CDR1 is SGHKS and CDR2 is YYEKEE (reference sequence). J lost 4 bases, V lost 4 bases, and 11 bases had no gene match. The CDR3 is CASSQGTGRDGYGYTF. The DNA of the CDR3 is TGTGCCAGCAGCCAGGGGACAGGGCGAGACGGCTATGGCTACACCTTC.

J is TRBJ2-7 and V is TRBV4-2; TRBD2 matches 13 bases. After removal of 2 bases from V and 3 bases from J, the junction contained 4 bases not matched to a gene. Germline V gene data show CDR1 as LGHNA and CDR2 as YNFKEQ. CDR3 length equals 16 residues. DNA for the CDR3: TGTGCCAGCAGCCAATCCGGGACTAGCGGGGTCTACGAGCAGTACTTC. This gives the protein CASSQSGTSGVYEQYF.

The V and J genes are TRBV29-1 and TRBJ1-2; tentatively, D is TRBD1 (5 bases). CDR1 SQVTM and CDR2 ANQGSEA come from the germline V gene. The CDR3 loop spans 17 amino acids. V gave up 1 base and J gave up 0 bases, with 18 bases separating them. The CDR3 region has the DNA TGCAGCGTTGAAGGAGTAGGGGCCCTACTTCCTAACTATGGCTACACCTTC. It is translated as CSVEGVGALLPNYGYTF.

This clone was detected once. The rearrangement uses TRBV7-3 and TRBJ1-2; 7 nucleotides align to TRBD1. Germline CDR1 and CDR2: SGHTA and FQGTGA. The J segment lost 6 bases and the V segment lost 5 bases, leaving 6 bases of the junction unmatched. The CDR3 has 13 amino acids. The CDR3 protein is CASSLDRDHGYTF. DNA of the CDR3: TGTGCCAGCAGCCTAGACAGGGATCATGGCTACACCTTC.

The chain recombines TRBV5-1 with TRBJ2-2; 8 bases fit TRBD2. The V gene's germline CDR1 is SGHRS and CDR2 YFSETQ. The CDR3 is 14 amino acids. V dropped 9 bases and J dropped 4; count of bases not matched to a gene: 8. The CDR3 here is CATMGLVGTGELFF. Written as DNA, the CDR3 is TGCGCCACTATGGGACTAGTGGGCACCGGGGAGCTGTTTTTT.

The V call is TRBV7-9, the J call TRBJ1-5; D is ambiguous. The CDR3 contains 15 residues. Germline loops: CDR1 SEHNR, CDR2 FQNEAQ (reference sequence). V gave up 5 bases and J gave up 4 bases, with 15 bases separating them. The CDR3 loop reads CASSPSGQVNQPQHF. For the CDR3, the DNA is TGTGCCAGCAGCCCTAGCGGCCAGGTAAATCAGCCCCAGCATTTT.

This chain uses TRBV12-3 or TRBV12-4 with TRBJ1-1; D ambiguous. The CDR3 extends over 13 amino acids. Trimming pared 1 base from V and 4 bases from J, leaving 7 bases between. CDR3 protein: CASSLGESTEAFF. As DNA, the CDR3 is TGTGCCAGCAGTTTAGGGGAGAGCACTGAAGCTTTCTTT.

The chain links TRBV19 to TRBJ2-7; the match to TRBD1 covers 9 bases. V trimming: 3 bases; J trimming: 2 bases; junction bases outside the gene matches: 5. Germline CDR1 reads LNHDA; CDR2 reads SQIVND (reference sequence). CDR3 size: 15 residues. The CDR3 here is CASSMDRTGAYEQYF. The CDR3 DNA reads TGTGCCAGTAGTATGGACCGGACAGGGGCCTACGAGCAGTACTTC.

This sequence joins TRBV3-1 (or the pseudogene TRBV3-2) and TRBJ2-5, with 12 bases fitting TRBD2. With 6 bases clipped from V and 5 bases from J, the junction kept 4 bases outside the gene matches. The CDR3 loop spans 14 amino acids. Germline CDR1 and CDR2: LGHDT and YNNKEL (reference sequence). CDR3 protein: CASRSSGGVETQYF. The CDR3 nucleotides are TGTGCCAGCAGGTCTAGCGGGGGGGTGGAGACCCAGTACTTC.

CDR3 sequence: CSVVSGGRGYTF. The CDR3 DNA follows: TGCAGCGTTGTATCGGGGGGTCGGGGCTACACCTTC. This sequence joins TRBV29-1 and TRBJ1-2; D might be TRBD1 (5 bases). Germline CDR1 reads SQVTM; CDR2 reads ANQGSEA. The CDR3 loop spans 12 amino acids. Trimming cost V 4 bases and J 8 bases, with 14 bases left between them.